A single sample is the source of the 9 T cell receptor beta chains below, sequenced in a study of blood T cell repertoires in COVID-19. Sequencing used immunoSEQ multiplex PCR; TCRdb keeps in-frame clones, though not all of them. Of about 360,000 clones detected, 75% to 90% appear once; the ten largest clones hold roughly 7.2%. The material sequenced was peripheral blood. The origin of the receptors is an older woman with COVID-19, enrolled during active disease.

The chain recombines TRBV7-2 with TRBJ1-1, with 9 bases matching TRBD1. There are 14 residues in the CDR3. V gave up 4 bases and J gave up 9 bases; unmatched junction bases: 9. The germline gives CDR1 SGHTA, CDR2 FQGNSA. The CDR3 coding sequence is TGTGCCAGCAGCTCCCAAGGGACAGGGCAGCAAGCTTTCTTT. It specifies CASSSQGTGQQAFF.

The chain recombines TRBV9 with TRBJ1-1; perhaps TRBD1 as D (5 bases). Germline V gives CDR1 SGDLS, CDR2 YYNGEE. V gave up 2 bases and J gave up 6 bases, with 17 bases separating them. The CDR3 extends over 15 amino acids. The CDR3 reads CASSVQQEITSEAFF. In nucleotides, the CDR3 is TGTGCCAGCAGCGTTCAACAGGAAATCACCTCTGAAGCTTTCTTT.

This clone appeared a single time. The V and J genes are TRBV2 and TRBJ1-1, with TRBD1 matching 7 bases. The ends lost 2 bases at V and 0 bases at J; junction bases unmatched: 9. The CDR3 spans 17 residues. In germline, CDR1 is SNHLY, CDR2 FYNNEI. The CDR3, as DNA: TGTGCCAGCAGTGAACAGGCGGGACAGATCATGAACACTGAAGCTTTCTTT. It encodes CASSEQAGQIMNTEAFF.

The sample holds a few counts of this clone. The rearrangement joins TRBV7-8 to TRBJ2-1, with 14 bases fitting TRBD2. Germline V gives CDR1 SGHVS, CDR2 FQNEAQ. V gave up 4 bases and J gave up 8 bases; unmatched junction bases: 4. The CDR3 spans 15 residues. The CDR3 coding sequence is TGTGCCAGCAGCTCGACTAGCGGGGGGGCCCATGAGCAGTTCTTC. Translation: CASSSTSGGAHEQFF.

CDR3 sequence: CASSLLGTQYF. The DNA for the CDR3 is TGTGCCAGCAGCTTACTCGGGACCCAGTACTTC. The chain has TRBV5-6 and TRBJ2-5, with D hard to call. In germline, CDR1 is SGHDT, CDR2 YYEEEE. The CDR3 covers 11 residues. Deletions cut 2 bases from V and 7 bases from J, with 6 bases between.

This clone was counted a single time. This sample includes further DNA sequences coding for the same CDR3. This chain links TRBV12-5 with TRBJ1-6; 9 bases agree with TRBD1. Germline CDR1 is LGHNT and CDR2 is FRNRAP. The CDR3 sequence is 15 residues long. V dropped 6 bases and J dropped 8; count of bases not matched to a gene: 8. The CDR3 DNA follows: TGTGCTAGTGGCCTGGGACAGGGAGTGGATTCACCCCTCCACTTT. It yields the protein CASGLGQGVDSPLHF.

CDR3 loop: CASSQVEAGYTYNEQFF. CDR3 sequence (DNA): TGTGCCAGCAGCCAAGTAGAAGCGGGGTATACCTACAATGAGCAGTTCTTC. The chain is built from TRBV3-1 (or the pseudogene TRBV3-2) and TRBJ2-1; 7 positions agree with TRBD2. V lost 1 base, J lost 2 bases, and 8 bases stayed unmatched. Looked up from germline, CDR1 is LGHDT and CDR2 is YNNKEL (reference sequence). This CDR3 is 17 amino acids long.

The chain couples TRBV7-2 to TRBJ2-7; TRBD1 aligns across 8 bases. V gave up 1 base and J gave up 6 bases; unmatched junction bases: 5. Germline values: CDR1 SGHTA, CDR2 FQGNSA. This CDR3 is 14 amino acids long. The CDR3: CASSLGTGTAEQYF. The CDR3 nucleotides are TGTGCCAGCAGCTTAGGGACAGGGACCGCCGAGCAGTACTTC.

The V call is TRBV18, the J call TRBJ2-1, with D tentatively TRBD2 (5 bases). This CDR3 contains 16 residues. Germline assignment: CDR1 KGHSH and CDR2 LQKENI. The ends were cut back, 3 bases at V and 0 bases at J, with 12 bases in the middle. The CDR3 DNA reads TGTGCCAGCTCACCCCGGGCGGGTAGCTCCTACAATGAGCAGTTCTTC. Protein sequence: CASSPRAGSSYNEQFF.